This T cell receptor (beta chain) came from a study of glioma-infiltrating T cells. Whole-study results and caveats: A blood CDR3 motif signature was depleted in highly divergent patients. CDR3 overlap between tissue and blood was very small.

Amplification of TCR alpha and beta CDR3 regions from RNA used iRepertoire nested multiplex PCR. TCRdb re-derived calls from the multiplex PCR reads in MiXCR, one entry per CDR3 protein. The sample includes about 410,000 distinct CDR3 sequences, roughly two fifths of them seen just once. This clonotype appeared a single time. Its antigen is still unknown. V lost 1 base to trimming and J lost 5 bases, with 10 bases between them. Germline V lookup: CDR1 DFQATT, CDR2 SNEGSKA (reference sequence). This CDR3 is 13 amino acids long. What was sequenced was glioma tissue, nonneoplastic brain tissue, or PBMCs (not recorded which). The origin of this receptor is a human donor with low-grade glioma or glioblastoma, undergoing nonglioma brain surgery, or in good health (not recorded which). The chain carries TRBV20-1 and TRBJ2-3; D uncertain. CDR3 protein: CSARVDSEDTQYF. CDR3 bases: TGCAGTGCTAGAGTGGATTCGGAAGATACGCAGTATTTT.